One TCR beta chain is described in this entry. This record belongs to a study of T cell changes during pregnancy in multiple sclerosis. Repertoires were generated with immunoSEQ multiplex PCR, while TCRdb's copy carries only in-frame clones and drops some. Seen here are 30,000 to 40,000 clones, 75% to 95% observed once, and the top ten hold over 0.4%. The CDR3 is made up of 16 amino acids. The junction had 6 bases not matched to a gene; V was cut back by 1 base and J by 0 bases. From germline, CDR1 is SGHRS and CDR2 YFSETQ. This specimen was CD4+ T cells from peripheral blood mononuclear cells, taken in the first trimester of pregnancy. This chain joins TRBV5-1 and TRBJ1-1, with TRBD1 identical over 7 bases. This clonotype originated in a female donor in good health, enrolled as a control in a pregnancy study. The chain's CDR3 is CASSLFPGQMNTEAFF. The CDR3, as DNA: TGCGCCAGCAGCTTGTTTCCGGGACAGATGAACACTGAAGCTTTCTTT. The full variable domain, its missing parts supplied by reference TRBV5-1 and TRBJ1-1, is KAGVTQTPRYLIKTRGQQVTLSCSPISGHRSVSWYQQTPGQGLQFLFEYFSETQRNKGNFPGRFSGRQFSNSRSEMNVSTLELGDSALYLCASSLFPGQMNTEAFFGQGTRLTVV.